The 30 T cell receptor beta chains given below trace back to one sample, sequenced in a study of regulatory T cells in long-lasting Graves disease. Combining iRepertoire HTBI primers with Arm-PCR of CDR3 regions, the authors built TCR beta libraries. TCRdb re-called the multiplex PCR reads with MiXCR, one entry per CDR3 protein. This sample has 350,000 to 450,000 distinct CDR3 sequences, with about 15% found just once. Time point in this sample: newly diagnosed GD, antithyroid drugs for less than 3 months. PBMC RNA served as the TCR library source. Separately, the same data were catalogued under a study of T cells in Graves' hyperthyroidism and ophthalmopathy.

Sequencing was performed on peripheral blood mononuclear cells (PBMCs), taken at new diagnosis, from a patient treated with antithyroid drugs. The receptors were sampled from a woman younger than 45 with Graves disease.

This clonotype was recorded many times. The chain is built from TRBV20-1 and TRBJ1-1, with D perhaps TRBD1 (6 bases). The CDR3 is 15 amino acids. The germline V and J ends were trimmed by 3 bases and 4 bases, with 18 bases remaining between them. CDR1 is DFQATT, CDR2 SNEGSKA, per germline (reference sequence). The CDR3 sequence is CSARPGTGRGTEAFF. The CDR3 DNA sequence: TGCAGTGCTAGGCCAGGAACAGGGCGCGGCACTGAAGCTTTCTTT.

This clonotype came up many times. This chain connects TRBV18 to TRBJ2-2, with unresolved D. V shed 0 bases and J shed 3 bases, with 5 bases lying between them. CDR3 size: 14 residues. Germline lookup yields CDR1 KGHSH and CDR2 LQKENI. The CDR3, as DNA: TGTGCCAGCTCACCACCGACGTACACCGGGGAGCTGTTTTTT. Residues: CASSPPTYTGELFF.

This clonotype was picked up many times. The chain employs TRBV2 and TRBJ2-1; 9 positions agree with TRBD2. Germline values: CDR1 SNHLY, CDR2 FYNNEI. The CDR3 loop spans 17 amino acids. The J segment lost 7 bases and the V segment lost 3 bases, leaving 13 bases of the junction unmatched. The CDR3 DNA follows: TGTGCCAGCAGTGATGCCCTCCCGGGACTAGCTAGGAATGAGCAGTTCTTC. Encoded protein: CASSDALPGLARNEQFF.

The chain combines TRBV2 with TRBJ1-5, with D perhaps TRBD1 (6 bases). The CDR3 length is 17 residues. Germline V gene lookup returns CDR1 SNHLY and CDR2 FYNNEI. V was trimmed by 1 base and J by 1 base, leaving 14 bases between them. CDR3 sequence reads: CASSEVFWTESNQPQHF. CDR3 bases: TGTGCCAGCAGTGAAGTCTTTTGGACAGAGAGCAATCAGCCCCAGCATTTT.

The table lists this clonotype with many counts. The chain employs TRBV5-1 and TRBJ2-3; D remains unclear. Per the germline V gene, CDR1 is SGHRS and CDR2 is YFSETQ. This CDR3 is built from 14 residues. Trimming took off 6 bases at V and 8 bases at J, with 19 bases between the two ends. The CDR3 DNA follows: TGCGCCAGCAAGGGAACGGGTTATCCGGGTACGCAGTATTTT. This gives the protein CASKGTGYPGTQYF.

This clonotype was counted many times. The V and J genes are TRBV7-9 and TRBJ2-1; no reliable D call. The CDR3 is 13 residues long. V lost 3 bases, J lost 6 bases, and 9 bases lay in between. Looked up from germline, CDR1 is SEHNR and CDR2 is FQNEAQ (reference sequence). The CDR3 DNA is TGTGCCAGCAGCTTCTCTGCTGGCAATGAGCAGTTCTTC. Protein product: CASSFSAGNEQFF.

The gene calls are TRBV5-4 and TRBJ1-2; D uncertain. The germline V and J ends were trimmed by 4 bases and 8 bases, with 15 bases remaining between them. The CDR3 runs 13 residues. CDR1 and CDR2 from the germline V gene are SGHNT and YYREEE (reference sequence). CDR3 in DNA: TGTGCCAGCAGCCCCAGTGGGGTCTCCGGCTACACCTTC. It codes for CASSPSGVSGYTF.

The table lists this clonotype with many counts. The gene calls are TRBV28 and TRBJ1-1, with TRBD1 matching 8 bases. V was pared by 1 base and J by 5 bases, with 18 bases of the junction left unmatched. The CDR3 runs 19 residues. CDR1 is MDHEN, CDR2 SYDVKM, per germline. CDR3 DNA: TGTGCCAGCAGTTTATTTGGGCAGGGGGCTGAGCATGGTCGGACTGAAGCTTTCTTT. It codes for CASSLFGQGAEHGRTEAFF.

This clonotype turned up a few times. The chain employs TRBV5-1 and TRBJ2-7; 14 nucleotides match TRBD2. V lost 2 bases and J lost 0; bases outside the gene matches: 4. The CDR3 covers 17 residues. Germline CDR1 SGHRS, CDR2 YFSETQ. The CDR3 DNA is TGCGCCAGCAGCTTACCGGGACTAGCGGGAGCCTCCTACGAGCAGTACTTC. This gives the protein CASSLPGLAGASYEQYF.

This clonotype was picked up many times. V gene TRBV7-6 combines with J gene TRBJ2-2; D not certain. Germline V gives CDR1 SGHVS, CDR2 FNYEAQ. The CDR3 extends over 18 amino acids. V lost 1 base and J 2 bases, leaving 17 bases between the germline ends. Here the CDR3 DNA reads TGTGCCAGCAGCTTAGTAGTTCCGTTGGCGATCAACACCGGGGAGCTGTTTTTT. This encodes CASSLVVPLAINTGELFF.

This clonotype was observed a few times. A much larger clone differs by one base, so this may be a read error. This chain connects TRBV11-1 to TRBJ2-7; 7 positions match TRBD1. The CDR3 length is 14 residues. CDR1 and CDR2 from the germline V gene are SGHAT and FQDESV (reference sequence). After removal of 2 bases from V and 3 bases from J, the junction contained 4 bases not matched to a gene. CDR3 in DNA: TGTGCCAGCAGCTTACGGGCAGGGGGCTACGAGCAGTACTTC. Protein sequence: CASSLRAGGYEQYF. Supplemented by reference TRBV11-1 and TRBJ2-7, the full variable domain reads EAEVAQSPRYKITEKSQAVAFWCDPISGHATLYWYRQILGQGPELLVQFQDESVVDDSQLPKDRFSAERLKGVDSTLKIQPAELGDSAMYLCASSLRAGGYEQYFGPGTRLTVT.

This clonotype was seen at least ten times. The gene calls are TRBV6-1 and TRBJ1-5; D ambiguous. V lost 7 bases and J lost 0, with 13 bases in between. This CDR3 has 15 amino acids. CDR1 and CDR2 from the germline V gene are MNHNS and SASEGT. CDR3 nucleotide sequence: TGTGCCAGCACCGACTCGGGGTATAGCAATCAGCCCCAGCATTTT. Translated, it gives CASTDSGYSNQPQHF.

With respect to this clonotype: The junction and the germline gene differ at one end; a read error may be behind it. The V and J genes are TRBV19 and TRBJ2-1; 8 bases are shared with TRBD1. Per germline, CDR1 LNHDA and CDR2 SQIVND (reference sequence). CDR3 length: 12 amino acids. CDR3 amino acids: CASGQGYNEQLF. The CDR3 coding sequence is TGTGCCTCCGGACAGGGCTACAATGAGCAGCTCTTC.

The table lists this clonotype with a few counts. The chain is built from TRBV4-2 and TRBJ1-2; D is possibly TRBD1 (5 bases). Germline values: CDR1 LGHNA, CDR2 YNFKEQ. This CDR3 comprises 14 residues. Trimming took 1 base from V and 1 from J, leaving 7 bases between them. CDR3 nucleotides: TGTGCCAGCAGCCAAGCCGACAGTAACTATGGCTACACCTTC. Amino acids: CASSQADSNYGYTF.

A remark on this clonotype: This may arise from a read error, as a much more abundant clone is one base away. V usage is TRBV12-5 and J usage is TRBJ2-4; D might be TRBD1 or TRBD2, each matching 6 bases. Germline CDR1 is LGHNT and CDR2 is FRNRAP. CDR3 length: 13 amino acids. The V end was cut by 9 bases, the J end by 6 bases, with 15 bases between. The CDR3 DNA follows: TGTGCTAGCCTGTGGGGGGCCGGAAACATTCAGTACTTC. Translating gives CASLWGAGNIQYF.

This clonotype was detected ten times or more. The gene calls are TRBV30 and TRBJ2-5, with 8 bases identical to TRBD1. The CDR3 totals 12 residues. The germline V gene encodes CDR1 GTSNPN and CDR2 SVGIG (reference sequence). The ends lost 7 bases at V and 5 bases at J; junction bases unmatched: 6. The CDR3 is CAYMTGAETQYF. In nucleotides, the CDR3 is TGTGCCTACATGACAGGGGCTGAGACCCAGTACTTC.

There are a few counts of this clonotype. The CDR3 region is CASSPAEFTGGGDTQYF. The CDR3 DNA sequence: TGCGCCAGCAGCCCAGCAGAGTTCACGGGAGGAGGAGATACGCAGTATTTT. The V gene is TRBV4-1, the J gene TRBJ2-3, with 7 bases lining up with TRBD2. After removal of 4 bases from V and 5 bases from J, the junction contained 15 bases not matched to a gene. The CDR3 runs to 17 residues. The germline gives CDR1 MGHRA, CDR2 YSYEKL.

The rearrangement links TRBV7-2 to TRBJ1-5; D is unclear. This CDR3 is 13 amino acids long. Trimming removed 1 base from V and 6 bases from J, with 7 bases in between. Germline V gene sequence: CDR1 SGHTA, CDR2 FQGNSA. The CDR3 here is CASSLGVGQPQHF. CDR3 in DNA: TGTGCCAGCAGCTTAGGTGTCGGTCAGCCCCAGCATTTT. Full variable domain (missing parts from reference TRBV7-2 and TRBJ1-5): GAGVSQSPSNKVTEKGKDVELRCDPISGHTALYWYRQSLGQGLEFLIYFQGNSAPDKSGLPSDRFSAERTGGSVSTLTIQRTQQEDSAVYLCASSLGVGQPQHFGDGTRLSIL.

The CDR3 DNA is TGTGCCAGCAGTCATGGACTAGCGGGAGGGCCTATCCAAAAAAACATTCAGTACTTC. Protein: CASSHGLAGGPIQKNIQYF. This chain joins TRBV6-1 and TRBJ2-4, with TRBD2 matching 15 bases. CDR3 length: 19 amino acids. Germline loops: CDR1 MNHNS, CDR2 SASEGT. V shed 5 bases and J 4 bases; nucleotides not matched to a gene: 12.

The chain joins TRBV24-1 to TRBJ2-2; D ambiguous. Germline V gene data show CDR1 as KGHDR and CDR2 as SFDVKD. The V end lost 4 bases, the J end lost 0 bases, and 11 bases lay between the germline ends. The CDR3 totals 16 residues. The chain's CDR3 is CATSDPTISNTGELFF. As DNA, the CDR3 is TGTGCCACCAGTGACCCCACCATCTCGAACACCGGGGAGCTGTTTTTT.

There are many counts of this clonotype. The chain couples TRBV6-1 to TRBJ1-1; D unresolved. Germline CDR1 reads MNHNS; CDR2 reads SASEGT. The CDR3 runs to 12 residues. V shed 5 bases and J shed 4 bases, with 8 bases lying between them. The CDR3 region has the DNA TGTGCCAGCAGTCACCTCGGCACTGAAGCTTTCTTT. Its protein product is CASSHLGTEAFF.

This clonotype showed up many times. The chain couples TRBV13 to TRBJ2-1; D remains unclear. In germline, CDR1 is PRHDT, CDR2 FYEKMQ (reference sequence). V lost 1 base, J lost 4 bases, and 8 bases lay in between. The CDR3 sequence is 14 residues long. CDR3: CASSLVYFYNEQFF. The CDR3 nucleotides read TGTGCCAGCAGCTTAGTGTACTTTTACAATGAGCAGTTCTTC.

The table lists this clonotype with a few counts. The J gene is TRBJ1-6, the V gene TRBV10-3; a possible D gene is TRBD1 (5 bases). The CDR3 runs to 14 residues. The V gene lost 6 bases and the J gene lost 6 bases, with 12 bases spanning the gap. CDR1 is ENHRY, CDR2 SYGVKD, per germline. The CDR3: CAIRPPGGNSPLHF. The CDR3 bases are TGTGCCATCAGGCCCCCCGGGGGTAATTCACCCCTCCACTTT.

V is TRBV7-9 and J is TRBJ2-7; D not certain. Trimming left V 5 bases short and J 1 base short, with 15 bases between. CDR1 is SEHNR and CDR2 is FQNEAQ in the germline V gene (reference sequence). This CDR3 is 15 amino acids long. CDR3: CASSLPQTVSYEQYF. The CDR3 DNA reads TGTGCCAGCAGCCTACCCCAGACGGTTTCCTACGAGCAGTACTTC.

This clonotype was picked up many times. The chain links TRBV6-1 to TRBJ2-7; the match to TRBD2 covers 13 bases. V lost 6 bases and J lost 5; bases outside the gene matches: 10. The germline V gene has CDR1 MNHNS and CDR2 SASEGT. This CDR3 spans 16 amino acids. CDR3 nucleotide sequence: TGTGCCAGCAGGAACAAGAGGACTAGCGGGAGCCACGAGCAGTACTTC. This translates into CASRNKRTSGSHEQYF.

This clonotype has a count of ten or more. The chain carries TRBV2 and TRBJ2-6; no clear D gene. CDR1 and CDR2 (germline): SNHLY, FYNNEI. Trimming took 9 bases from V and 0 from J, leaving 9 bases between them. The CDR3 is 14 residues long. DNA of the CDR3: TGTGCCAGTCACAGAGACTCTGGGGCCAACGTCCTGACTTTC. Its translation is CASHRDSGANVLTF. The variable domain in full, completed from reference TRBV2 and TRBJ2-6, reads EPEVTQTPSHQVTQMGQEVILRCVPISNHLYFYWYRQILGQKVEFLVSFYNNEISEKSEIFDDQFSVERPDGSNFTLKIRSTKLEDSAMYFCASHRDSGANVLTFGAGSRLTVL.

A few counts support this clonotype. The genes are TRBV28 and TRBJ1-1, with D perhaps TRBD1 (6 bases). Germline V lookup: CDR1 MDHEN, CDR2 SYDVKM. The CDR3 length is 14 residues. Between the trimmed V and J ends, which lost 11 bases and 2 bases, there was a span of 18 bases. CDR3 amino acids: CAGRGGPINTEAFF. The CDR3 nucleotides are TGTGCCGGGCGGGGGGGGCCTATCAACACTGAAGCTTTCTTT.

The sample holds many counts of this clonotype. J is TRBJ2-2 and V is TRBV3-1; 12 bases map to TRBD2. Trimming at V came to 5 bases and at J to 6 bases, leaving 7 bases not matched to a gene. Germline V gene data show CDR1 as LGHDT and CDR2 as YNNKEL (reference sequence). CDR3 length equals 16 residues. The CDR3 nucleotides read TGTGCCAGCAGCAAACTAGCGGGAGGTAGCTCCGGGGAGCTGTTTTTT. The encoded protein is CASSKLAGGSSGELFF.

This clonotype was counted ten times or more. This chain links TRBV3-1 with TRBJ2-5; no definite D call. The CDR3 totals 15 residues. Germline CDR1 is LGHDT and CDR2 is YNNKEL (reference sequence). V shed 1 base and J shed 0 bases, with 9 bases lying between them. In DNA form, the CDR3 reads TGTGCCAGCAGCCAAGTATTCATCGACCAAGAGACCCAGTACTTC. Its protein is CASSQVFIDQETQYF.

This clonotype has at least ten counts. The V gene is TRBV7-8, the J gene TRBJ1-1; 8 nucleotides match TRBD1. The CDR3 has 16 residues. Looked up from germline, CDR1 is SGHVS and CDR2 is FQNEAQ. V dropped 5 bases and J dropped 0; count of bases not matched to a gene: 8. This CDR3 reads CASSARQGRVNTEAFF. DNA for the CDR3: TGTGCCAGCAGCGCCAGACAGGGGAGAGTGAACACTGAAGCTTTCTTT.